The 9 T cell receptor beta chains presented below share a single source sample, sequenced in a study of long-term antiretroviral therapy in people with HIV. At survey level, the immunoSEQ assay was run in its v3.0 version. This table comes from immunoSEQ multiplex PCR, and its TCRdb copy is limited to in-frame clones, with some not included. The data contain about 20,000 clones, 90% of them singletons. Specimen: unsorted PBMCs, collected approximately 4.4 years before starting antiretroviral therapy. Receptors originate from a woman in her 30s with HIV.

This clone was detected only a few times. CDR3 residues: CASSRDRTGELFF. In DNA form, the CDR3 reads TGTGCCAGCAGCCGGGACAGAACCGGGGAGCTGTTTTTT. V is TRBV5-4 and J is TRBJ2-2, with 7 bases that match TRBD1. The ends lost 4 bases at V and 5 bases at J; junction bases unmatched: 2. There are 13 residues in the CDR3. Germline V gene data show CDR1 as SGHNT and CDR2 as YYREEE (reference sequence). The entire variable domain, with the rest obtained from reference TRBV5-4 and TRBJ2-2, is as follows: ETGVTQSPTHLIKTRGQQVTLRCSSQSGHNTVSWYQQALGQGPQFIFQYYREEENGRGNFPPRFSGLQFPNYSSELNVNALELDDSALYLCASSRDRTGELFFGEGSRLTVL.

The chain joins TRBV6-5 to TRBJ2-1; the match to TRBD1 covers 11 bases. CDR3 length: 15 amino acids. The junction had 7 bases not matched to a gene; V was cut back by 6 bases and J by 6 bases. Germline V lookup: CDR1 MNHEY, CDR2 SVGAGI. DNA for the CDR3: TGTGCCAGCAGCCGGACAGGGGGCTTTCTCAATGAGCAGTTCTTC. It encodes CASSRTGGFLNEQFF.

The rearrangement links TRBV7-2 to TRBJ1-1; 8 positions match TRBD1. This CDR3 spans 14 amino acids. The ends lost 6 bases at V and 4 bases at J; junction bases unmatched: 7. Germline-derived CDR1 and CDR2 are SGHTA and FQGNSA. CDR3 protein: CASRPTGEGTEAFF. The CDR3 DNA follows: TGTGCCAGCAGGCCGACAGGGGAGGGCACTGAAGCTTTCTTT.

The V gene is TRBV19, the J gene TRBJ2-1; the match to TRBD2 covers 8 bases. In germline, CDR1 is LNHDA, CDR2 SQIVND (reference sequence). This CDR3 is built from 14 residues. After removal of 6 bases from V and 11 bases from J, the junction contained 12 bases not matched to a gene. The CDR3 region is CASRVGAGGSKQFF. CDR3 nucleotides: TGTGCCAGTAGGGTCGGCGCGGGGGGTTCAAAGCAGTTCTTC.

The CDR3 here is CASSQGLSGEYNEQFF. The CDR3 nucleotides read TGCGCCAGCAGCCAAGGACTTAGCGGGGAGTACAATGAGCAGTTCTTC. The chain combines TRBV4-3 with TRBJ2-1, with 8 bases lining up with TRBD2. V shed 1 base and J 4 bases; nucleotides not matched to a gene: 6. The germline V gene encodes CDR1 LGHNA and CDR2 YSLEER. This CDR3 is 16 amino acids long.

For the CDR3, the DNA is TGTGCCTGGAGTTTTACCGGGAACACTGAAGCTTTCTTT. Encoded protein: CAWSFTGNTEAFF. The chain uses TRBV30 and TRBJ1-1; D unresolved. The germline V gene encodes CDR1 GTSNPN and CDR2 SVGIG (reference sequence). V lost 2 bases to trimming and J lost 1 base, with 8 bases between them. CDR3 length equals 13 residues. Full variable domain (remainder filled in from reference TRBV30 and TRBJ1-1): SQTIHQWPATLVQPVGSPLSLECTVEGTSNPNLYWYRQAAGRGLQLLFYSVGIGQISSEVPQNLSASRPQDRQFILSSKKLLLSDSGFYLCAWSFTGNTEAFFGQGTRLTVV.

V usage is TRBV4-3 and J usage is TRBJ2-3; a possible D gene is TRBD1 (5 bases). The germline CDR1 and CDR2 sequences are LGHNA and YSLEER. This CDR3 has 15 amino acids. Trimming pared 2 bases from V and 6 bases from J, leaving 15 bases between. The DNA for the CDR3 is TGCGCCAGCAGCCAACGATTCAGGGAACAGGATACGCAGTATTTT. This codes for CASSQRFREQDTQYF.

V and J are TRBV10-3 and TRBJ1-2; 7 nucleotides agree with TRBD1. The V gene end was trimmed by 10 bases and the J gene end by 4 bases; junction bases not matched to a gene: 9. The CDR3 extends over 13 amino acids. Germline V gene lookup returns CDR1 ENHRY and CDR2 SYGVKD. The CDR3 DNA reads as TGTGCCACCAATCCTGGGACAGCCTATGGCTACACCTTC. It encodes CATNPGTAYGYTF.

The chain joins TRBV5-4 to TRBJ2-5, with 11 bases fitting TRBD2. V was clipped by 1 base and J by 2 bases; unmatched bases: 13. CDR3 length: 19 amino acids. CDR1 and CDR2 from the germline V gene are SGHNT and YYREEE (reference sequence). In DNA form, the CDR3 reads TGTGCCAGCAGCTTGCTACCAACCCCTAGCGGGGGGAGTCAAGAGACCCAGTACTTC. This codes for CASSLLPTPSGGSQETQYF.